This T cell receptor beta chain comes out of a study of blood T cells in healthy people across ages. A second PCR of about 6 to 11 cycles used a sample-barcoded 5' primer and a J-beta primer mix. MiXCR, applied by TCRdb to the 5' RACE reads, yields one record per CDR3 protein. Seen here are fewer than 900,000 distinct CDR3 sequences, about 40% observed once, and the top ten hold less than 25%. Sequenced material: blood. The receptor was isolated from a woman aged 55-70 years in good health.

This CDR3 is CASSDAGTGGSVQFF. CDR3 sequence (DNA): TGTGCCAGCAGTGACGCCGGCACAGGGGGCTCCGTGCAGTTCTTC. The V gene is TRBV28, the J gene TRBJ2-1, with 9 bases matching TRBD1. Germline assignment: CDR1 MDHEN and CDR2 SYDVKM. Trimming removed 5 bases from V and 12 bases from J; junction bases left unmatched: 14. CDR3 size: 15 residues. Using reference TRBV28 and TRBJ2-1 for the parts outside the CDR3, the full variable domain is DVKVTQSSRYLVKRTGEKVFLECVQDMDHENMFWYRQDPGLGLRLIYFSYDVKMKEKGDIPEGYSVSREKKERFSLILESASTNQTSMYLCASSDAGTGGSVQFFGPGTRLTVL.